The 20 T cell receptor beta chains in this list originate from one sample, sequenced in a study of shared clonotypes between healthy human individuals. The method was immunoSEQ multiplex PCR; TCRdb's version includes in-frame clones alone and lacks a portion of them. The sample shows hundreds of thousands of clones, roughly four fifths of them seen only once. Sequenced material: PBMCs. These TCRs come from a woman aged 40 to 49 in good health. Some clones in this sample may be carry-over from other donors' samples.

The chain uses TRBV11-2 and TRBJ2-2; D might be TRBD1 (6 bases). V dropped 6 bases and J dropped 1 base, with 15 bases sitting between them. The CDR3 length is 16 residues. Per the germline V gene, CDR1 is SGHAT and CDR2 is FQNNGV. The CDR3 reads CASRETGTKNTGELFF. DNA for the CDR3: TGTGCCAGCAGGGAAACCGGGACAAAGAACACCGGGGAGCTGTTTTTT.

This chain uses TRBV18 with TRBJ2-2, with 9 bases lining up with TRBD1. Germline lookup yields CDR1 KGHSH and CDR2 LQKENI. The V segment lost 3 bases and the J segment 5 bases; nucleotides outside the gene matches: 7. The CDR3 runs to 16 residues. CDR3 region: CASSPSQGAATGELFF. DNA of the CDR3: TGTGCCAGCTCACCCTCACAGGGGGCAGCAACCGGGGAGCTGTTTTTT. Looking up the rest from reference TRBV18 and TRBJ2-2 gives the full variable domain: NAGVMQNPRHLVRRRGQEARLRCSPMKGHSHVYWYRQLPEEGLKFMVYLQKENIIDESGMPKERFSAEFPKEGPSILRIQQVVRGDSAAYFCASSPSQGAATGELFFGEGSRLTVL.

The chain is built from TRBV4-2 and TRBJ2-5; the D gene is possibly TRBD2 (6 bases). Germline lookup yields CDR1 LGHNA and CDR2 YNFKEQ. The CDR3 runs to 17 residues. Trimming stripped 0 bases from V and 4 bases from J, with 18 bases between. The CDR3 DNA sequence: TGTGCCAGCAGCCAAGATTTTCCGGGGTCCGGGGGAGAGACCCAGTACTTC. This translates into CASSQDFPGSGGETQYF.

J is TRBJ2-2 and V is TRBV5-1; 10 bases fit TRBD1. Germline CDR1 is SGHRS and CDR2 is YFSETQ. After removal of 4 bases from V and 3 bases from J, the junction contained 6 bases not matched to a gene. This CDR3 is built from 16 residues. The chain's CDR3 is CASSRGQGMDTGELFF. The CDR3 DNA is TGCGCCAGCAGCAGGGGACAGGGGATGGACACCGGGGAGCTGTTTTTT.

As to this clone: The junction departs from germline at one end; a sequencing error may be responsible. The chain links TRBV18 to TRBJ2-7; D is undetermined. The CDR3 has 11 amino acids. Germline lookup yields CDR1 KGHSH and CDR2 LQKENI. CDR3 sequence reads: CASTPSGEQYF. DNA for the CDR3: TGTGCCAGCACACCTTCGGGCGAGCAGTACTTC.

This chain uses TRBV7-7 with TRBJ2-3; 13 positions match TRBD2. Losses at the gene ends were 5 bases for V and 3 bases for J; bases not matched to a gene: 8. The CDR3 spans 17 residues. CDR1 SSHAT and CDR2 FNYEAQ come from the germline V gene (reference sequence). The CDR3 here is CASSPARTSGSTDTQYF. CDR3 coding DNA: TGTGCCAGCAGCCCTGCCCGGACTAGCGGGAGTACAGATACGCAGTATTTT.

V is TRBV2 and J is TRBJ1-5; D unclear. Germline V CDR1 and CDR2: SNHLY, FYNNEI. There are 14 residues in the CDR3. The V end lost 2 bases, the J end lost 0 bases, and 5 bases lay between the germline ends. CDR3 in DNA: TGTGCCAGCAGTGAAATGGCTAGCAATCAGCCCCAGCATTTT. It yields the protein CASSEMASNQPQHF.

The J gene is TRBJ2-3, the V gene TRBV18; D remains ambiguous. The CDR3 extends over 14 amino acids. Germline loops: CDR1 KGHSH, CDR2 LQKENI. The V end lost 3 bases, the J end lost 3 bases, and 10 bases lay between the germline ends. The CDR3 sequence: CASSPTDGTDTQYF. CDR3 bases: TGTGCCAGCTCACCTACCGACGGAACAGATACGCAGTATTTT.

The chain is built from TRBV19 and TRBJ2-3, with 7 bases fitting TRBD2. Per the germline V gene, CDR1 is LNHDA and CDR2 is SQIVND (reference sequence). The CDR3 sequence is 17 residues long. Unmatched junction bases numbered 12, after V lost 6 bases and J lost 0 bases. CDR3 residues: CASSRTRGRGSTDTQYF. As DNA, the CDR3 is TGTGCCAGTAGCCGGACTAGAGGACGGGGCAGCACAGATACGCAGTATTTT.

The V gene is TRBV25-1, the J gene TRBJ2-7; TRBD2 matches 14 bases. V gave up 4 bases and J gave up 4 bases; unmatched junction bases: 6. Germline lookup yields CDR1 MGHDK and CDR2 SYGVNS. The CDR3 is 16 residues long. DNA of the CDR3: TGTGCCAGCAGTGGGGGACTAGCGGGAGAGGGATACGAGCAGTACTTC. Its translation is CASSGGLAGEGYEQYF.

The chain carries TRBV12-5 and TRBJ1-3; maybe TRBD1 (5 bases). The CDR3 totals 17 residues. Germline-derived CDR1 and CDR2 are LGHNT and FRNRAP. Trimming removed 2 bases at V and 1 base at J, with 15 bases between. The CDR3 sequence: CASGLYLSQGSGNTIYF. DNA for the CDR3: TGTGCTAGTGGTTTGTACCTTTCTCAGGGATCTGGAAACACCATATATTTT. Supplemented by reference TRBV12-5 and TRBJ1-3, the full variable domain reads DARVTQTPRHKVTEMGQEVTMRCQPILGHNTVFWYRQTMMQGLELLAYFRNRAPLDDSGMPKDRFSAEMPDATLATLKIQPSEPRDSAVYFCASGLYLSQGSGNTIYFGEGSWLTVV.

CDR3: CTSSTGQGVDQPQHF. The CDR3 coding sequence is TGCACCAGCAGCACCGGACAGGGGGTAGATCAGCCCCAGCATTTT. V is TRBV1 and J is TRBJ1-5; the D segment call TRBD1 is taken from the table without a DNA check. TRBV1 is tagged as a pseudogene. This CDR3 region has 15 residues.

About this clone itself: This may be a read error: a much more frequent sequence differs by one nucleotide. The V and J genes are TRBV5-4 and TRBJ1-1, with D unresolved. CDR1 SGHNT and CDR2 YYREEE come from the germline V gene (reference sequence). V lost 1 base and J lost 2, with 15 bases in between. The CDR3 totals 16 residues. The CDR3 spells CASSLSFLTSNTEAFF. In DNA, the CDR3 is TGTGCCAGCAGCTTGAGTTTTCTCACATCCAACACTGAAGCTTTCTTT.

The rearrangement links TRBV7-9 to TRBJ2-1, with TRBD1 as a possible D gene (6 bases). CDR1 is SEHNR, CDR2 FQNEAQ, per germline (reference sequence). V lost 7 bases to trimming and J lost 1 base, with 14 bases between them. The CDR3 consists of 15 residues. The CDR3 loop reads CASIPGQLSYNEQFF. The CDR3 region has the DNA TGTGCCAGCATCCCTGGACAGCTATCCTACAATGAGCAGTTCTTC.

The J gene is TRBJ1-2, the V gene TRBV25-1, with D perhaps TRBD1 (6 bases). The CDR3 runs to 15 residues. Germline CDR1 reads MGHDK; CDR2 reads SYGVNS. V was pared by 5 bases and J by 5 bases, with 18 bases between. The CDR3 loop is CASSLQGMGFYGYTF. The CDR3 DNA reads TGTGCCAGCAGTTTACAGGGAATGGGCTTTTATGGCTACACCTTC.

V and J are TRBV23-1 and TRBJ2-7, with 9 positions matching TRBD1. TRBV23-1 is given ORF status, its function remaining uncertain. With V trimmed by 3 bases and J by 2 bases, 14 bases remained unmatched. The CDR3 is 18 amino acids. The CDR3 sequence is CASSQTGTGTGSAYEQYF. CDR3 bases: TGCGCCAGCAGTCAGACCGGGACAGGGACTGGTTCAGCCTACGAGCAGTACTTC.

This chain links TRBV19 with TRBJ2-5; no clear D. V was trimmed by 2 bases and J by 5 bases, leaving 9 bases between them. The germline V gene encodes CDR1 LNHDA and CDR2 SQIVND (reference sequence). The CDR3 spans 13 residues. The CDR3 reads CASSIPSGETQYF. CDR3 sequence (DNA): TGTGCCAGTAGTATACCGAGTGGGGAGACCCAGTACTTC.

J is TRBJ2-1 and V is TRBV9, with D perhaps matching TRBD2 (6 bases). This CDR3 has 16 residues. In germline, CDR1 is SGDLS, CDR2 YYNGEE. V was shortened by 0 bases and J by 7 bases, with 17 bases between the two germline ends. As DNA, the CDR3 is TGTGCCAGCAGCGTAGGGGCCCGGGAAGGAGGGAATGAGCAGTTCTTC. Translated: CASSVGAREGGNEQFF. Supplemented by reference TRBV9 and TRBJ2-1, the full variable domain reads DSGVTQTPKHLITATGQRVTLRCSPRSGDLSVYWYQQSLDQGLQFLIQYYNGEERAKGNILERFSAQQFPDLHSELNLSSLELGDSALYFCASSVGAREGGNEQFFGPGTRLTVL.

This clone turned up a few times. The chain has TRBV30 and TRBJ2-3; TRBD1 is a possible D gene (6 bases). The germline V gene encodes CDR1 GTSNPN and CDR2 SVGIG (reference sequence). This CDR3 has 15 residues. With 4 bases removed from V and 4 bases from J, the gap between germline ends came to 18 bases. The CDR3 here is CAWNQRTRGPDTQYF. The DNA of the CDR3 is TGTGCCTGGAATCAGAGGACCAGGGGCCCAGATACGCAGTATTTT.

The chain joins TRBV7-2 to TRBJ2-7, with D possibly matching TRBD2 (7 bases). Per germline, CDR1 SGHTA and CDR2 FQGNSA. V lost 1 base and J 3 bases, leaving 13 bases between the germline ends. This CDR3 spans 15 amino acids. CDR3 loop: CASSLEGGQYYEQYF. The CDR3 DNA follows: TGTGCCAGCAGCTTAGAGGGGGGGCAATACTACGAGCAGTACTTC.